What follows is one T cell receptor beta chain and its context. The data were produced by immunoSEQ multiplex PCR, yet TCRdb's version contains in-frame clones alone and is incomplete. Of more than 100,000 clones listed, 85% to 95% were seen once; the top ten hold roughly 0.15%. This record comes from a study of OX40 agonist ivuxolimab in advanced cancers. Study overall: Ivuxolimab, an antibody acting as an agonist of OX40 (CD134), was used to treat patients.

Sequences were derived from CD4+ or CD8+ T cells sorted from blood, sampled in a trial of the OX40 agonist ivuxolimab. The receptor comes from an adult with an advanced solid tumor such as melanoma, head and neck, liver or kidney cancer.

The CDR3 region has the DNA TGTGCCAGCAGTTTAGCGGGAGGGCACCCCGGGGAGCTGTTTTTT. It yields the protein CASSLAGGHPGELFF. The chain links TRBV28 to TRBJ2-2; 9 nucleotides agree with TRBD2. The J segment lost 6 bases and the V segment lost 2 bases, leaving 4 bases of the junction unmatched. The CDR3 has 15 residues. From germline, CDR1 is MDHEN and CDR2 SYDVKM.